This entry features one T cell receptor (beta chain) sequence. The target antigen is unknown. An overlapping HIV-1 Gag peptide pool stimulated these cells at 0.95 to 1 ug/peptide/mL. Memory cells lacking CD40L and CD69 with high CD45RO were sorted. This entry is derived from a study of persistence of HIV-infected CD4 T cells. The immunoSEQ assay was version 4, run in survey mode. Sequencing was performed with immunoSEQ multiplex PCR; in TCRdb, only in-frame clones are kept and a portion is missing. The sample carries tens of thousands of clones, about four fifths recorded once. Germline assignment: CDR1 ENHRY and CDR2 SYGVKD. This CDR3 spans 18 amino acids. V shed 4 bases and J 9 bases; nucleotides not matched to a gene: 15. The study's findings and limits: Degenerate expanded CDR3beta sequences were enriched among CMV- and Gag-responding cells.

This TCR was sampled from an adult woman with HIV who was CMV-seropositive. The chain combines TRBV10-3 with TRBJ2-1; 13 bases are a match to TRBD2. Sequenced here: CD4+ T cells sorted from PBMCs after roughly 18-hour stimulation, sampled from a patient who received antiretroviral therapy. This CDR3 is CAISASKGLAGQRSEQFF. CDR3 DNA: TGTGCCATCAGTGCATCAAAGGGACTAGCGGGGCAGAGGTCTGAGCAGTTCTTC.